The rows below give T cell receptor beta chains drawn from one sample of a study of blood T cells in healthy people across ages. Using its own MiXCR run on the 5' RACE reads, TCRdb lists one record per CDR3 protein. Among about 1.1 million distinct CDR3 sequences listed, 30% to 40% were seen once. Sequencing was done on a sample of blood. The receptors come from a man aged 18 to 29 in good health. Each CDR3 is given with its conserved first and last residue. Fields, in order: J gene, clone size, V gene, D gene, CDR3 protein, CDR3 DNA. The D gene is left open where the match is weak. Only some rows state a clone size, as once, few, many or a class for expanded clones.

>TRBJ2-3|-|TRBV29-1|TRBD1
CSAKDRGGNQPQYF
TGCAGCGCTAAAGACAGGGGGGGCAATCAGCCCCAGTATTTT
>TRBJ1-3|-|TRBV4-3|-
CASSQDLTRGTGNTIYF
TGCGCCAGCAGCCAAGATTTGACGAGGGGGACTGGAAACACCATATATTTT
>TRBJ1-1|few|TRBV20-1|-
CSARVPTSWNTEAFF
TGCAGTGCTAGAGTCCCGACCTCGTGGAACACTGAAGCTTTCTTT
>TRBJ2-4|few|TRBV20-1|-
CSAAEAGAKNIQYF
TGCAGTGCGGCGGAAGCCGGGGCCAAAAACATTCAGTACTTC
>TRBJ1-2|many|TRBV12-3/TRBV12-4|-
CASSLGQGPYGYTF
TGTGCCAGCAGTTTAGGTCAGGGGCCCTATGGCTACACCTTC
>TRBJ1-2|-|TRBV9|-
CASSGTGIYGYTF
TGTGCCAGCAGCGGGACGGGGATTTATGGCTACACCTTC
>TRBJ2-3|-|TRBV5-1|TRBD2
CASSLFIAGATDTQYF
TGCGCCAGCAGCTTGTTTATAGCGGGGGCCACAGATACGCAGTATTTT
>TRBJ2-1|few|TRBV12-3/TRBV12-4|TRBD1
CASSLVTGGNEQFF
TGTGCCAGCAGTTTAGTGACAGGGGGAAATGAGCAGTTCTTC
>TRBJ2-2|-|TRBV24-1|-
CATSEYGRFDGELFF
TGTGCCACCAGTGAATATGGTCGGTTTGATGGGGAGCTGTTTTTT
>TRBJ2-1|-|TRBV2|-
CASSEGADNEQFF
TGTGCCAGCAGTGAAGGGGCCGACAATGAGCAGTTCTTC
>TRBJ1-2|few|TRBV9|TRBD1
CASSVEDRGRYGYTF
TGTGCCAGCAGCGTGGAGGACAGGGGCCGCTATGGCTACACCTTC
>TRBJ2-2|-|TRBV7-2|-
CASSLDQAIGAGELFF
TGTGCCAGCAGCTTAGACCAGGCTATTGGGGCCGGGGAGCTGTTTTTT
>TRBJ1-6|-|TRBV20-1|TRBD1
CSATIQDRGQGSPLHF
TGCAGTGCCACCATCCAGGACAGGGGGCAGGGGTCACCCCTCCACTTT
>TRBJ2-1|few|TRBV4-2|-
CASSQFQGRHNEQFF
TGTGCCAGCAGCCAATTCCAGGGCCGACACAATGAGCAGTTCTTC
>TRBJ1-5|-|TRBV5-5|-
CASSLLGFGGEPQHF
TGTGCCAGCAGCCTTCTCGGTTTTGGCGGGGAGCCCCAGCATTTT
>TRBJ1-1|-|TRBV12-3/TRBV12-4|-
CASSFQTGNTEAFF
TGTGCCAGCAGTTTCCAGACCGGGAACACTGAAGCTTTCTTT
>TRBJ2-3|-|TRBV5-1|-
CASSFRSSGTDTQYF
TGCGCCAGCAGCTTTCGCAGCTCAGGCACAGATACGCAGTATTTT
>TRBJ2-3|-|TRBV12-3/TRBV12-4|-
CASSRPSAGTDTQYF
TGTGCCAGCAGTCGCCCGTCGGCGGGGACAGATACGCAGTATTTT
>TRBJ2-5|-|TRBV6-2/TRBV6-3|-
CASSYLGRETQYF
TGTGCCAGCAGTTACTTGGGGAGAGAGACCCAGTACTTC
>TRBJ1-1|few|TRBV29-1|-
CSVPGGSEAFF
TGCAGCGTACCTGGGGGGAGTGAAGCTTTCTTT
>TRBJ2-5|few|TRBV7-2|TRBD2
CASSQKRLAGVETQYF
TGTGCCAGCAGCCAAAAACGACTAGCGGGGGTAGAGACCCAGTACTTC
>TRBJ2-1|many|TRBV13|-
CASSFEVDEQFF
TGTGCCAGCAGCTTTGAGGTAGATGAGCAGTTCTTC
>TRBJ2-3|-|TRBV9|TRBD2
CASSAGEWAGANTQYF
TGTGCCAGCAGCGCAGGAGAGTGGGCGGGAGCGAATACGCAGTATTTT
>TRBJ1-2|-|TRBV9|TRBD1
CASRDRVDGYTF
TGTGCCAGCAGAGACAGGGTGGACGGCTACACCTTC
>TRBJ2-3|-|TRBV12-3/TRBV12-4|-
CASSLKVRYTDTQYF
TGTGCCAGCAGTTTAAAGGTTCGTTACACAGATACGCAGTATTTT
>TRBJ2-7|-|TRBV30|-
CAWGNYEQYF
TGTGCCTGGGGAAACTACGAGCAGTACTTC
>TRBJ2-4|few|TRBV20-1|TRBD2
CSARDLSGGAKNIQYF
TGCAGTGCTAGAGATTTAAGCGGGGGGGCCAAAAACATTCAGTACTTC
>TRBJ2-1|-|TRBV20-1|TRBD1
CSASSGGPNEQFF
TGCAGTGCTAGTTCAGGGGGTCCCAATGAGCAGTTCTTC
>TRBJ2-5|-|TRBV20-1|TRBD2
CSARPLAGRGETQYF
TGCAGTGCTAGACCCCTAGCGGGACGGGGTGAGACCCAGTACTTC
>TRBJ2-3|many|TRBV12-3/TRBV12-4|TRBD2
CASSLPSGSTDTQYF
TGTGCCAGCAGTTTGCCTAGCGGTAGCACAGATACGCAGTATTTT
>TRBJ1-2|-|TRBV7-9|-
CASFRVAGYGYTF
TGTGCCAGCTTTAGAGTCGCTGGCTATGGCTACACCTTC
>TRBJ2-3|many|TRBV7-2|-
CASSLNSPASTDTQYF
TGTGCCAGCAGCTTAAACTCTCCGGCGAGCACAGATACGCAGTATTTT
>TRBJ1-1|few|TRBV20-1|TRBD1
CSARGQGSHRNTEAFF
TGCAGTGCTAGAGGACAGGGGTCCCATCGGAACACTGAAGCTTTCTTT
>TRBJ2-1|few|TRBV9|TRBD2
CASSSYSGGYNEQFF
TGTGCCAGCAGCTCTTATAGCGGGGGCTACAATGAGCAGTTCTTC
>TRBJ1-1|-|TRBV6-2/TRBV6-3|-
CASSRTFRQLNTEAFF
TGTGCCAGCAGCCGGACCTTCAGACAGTTGAACACTGAAGCTTTCTTT
>TRBJ2-3|-|TRBV10-3|-
CAISGGWSGPTDTQYF
TGTGCCATCAGTGGAGGGTGGAGCGGCCCCACAGATACGCAGTATTTT
>TRBJ2-5|-|TRBV11-1|TRBD2
CASRSLADQETQYF
TGTGCCAGCAGAAGTCTAGCGGACCAAGAGACCCAGTACTTC
>TRBJ1-2|-|TRBV20-1|TRBD1
CSARGQGDSYGYTF
TGCAGTGCCCGAGGACAGGGTGATAGCTATGGCTACACCTTC
>TRBJ2-7|-|TRBV14|-
CASSQGTNYEQYF
TGTGCCAGCAGCCAAGGGACCAACTACGAGCAGTACTTC
>TRBJ2-7|-|TRBV12-3/TRBV12-4|TRBD1
CASSLALWAGQEYNEQYF
TGTGCCAGCAGTTTAGCGCTATGGGCGGGACAGGAGTACAATGAGCAGTACTTC
>TRBJ2-2|-|TRBV2|-
CASTLGGAQLPGELFF
TGTGCCAGCACGTTAGGGGGGGCGCAGTTACCCGGGGAGCTGTTTTTT
>TRBJ1-4|-|TRBV28|-
CASSGSVQGGREKLFF
TGTGCCAGCAGTGGGAGCGTACAAGGGGGGCGCGAAAAACTGTTTTTT
>TRBJ2-2|-|TRBV28|TRBD2
CASRFREGTTGELFF
TGTGCCAGCAGGTTCAGGGAGGGTACTACCGGGGAGCTGTTTTTT
>TRBJ1-1|-|TRBV4-2|-
CASSPATGTEAFF
TGTGCCAGCAGCCCGGCAACAGGGACTGAAGCTTTCTTT
>TRBJ2-7|-|TRBV6-1|TRBD2
CASRPPGTTAARSYNEQYF
TGTGCCAGCAGACCTCCTGGGACTACCGCAGCCCGCTCCTACAATGAGCAGTACTTC
>TRBJ2-1|-|TRBV20-1|TRBD2
CSARDGVAGGNEQFF
TGCAGTGCTAGAGATGGAGTAGCGGGGGGCAATGAGCAGTTCTTC
>TRBJ1-2|-|TRBV7-9|-
CASSVQEGGYGYTF
TGTGCCAGCAGCGTACAGGAGGGGGGATATGGCTACACCTTC
>TRBJ2-1|many|TRBV4-3|TRBD2
CASSQNSGGAYNEQFF
TGCGCCAGCAGCCAAAATAGCGGGGGGGCCTACAATGAGCAGTTCTTC
>TRBJ1-5|few|TRBV14|TRBD1
CASSQVRGRWQPQHF
TGTGCCAGCAGCCAAGTCAGGGGGCGTTGGCAGCCCCAGCATTTT
>TRBJ1-1|-|TRBV28|-
CASSRVYMATEAFF
TGTGCCAGCAGTCGCGTTTACATGGCCACTGAAGCTTTCTTT
>TRBJ1-4|-|TRBV3-1|-
CASSQEAGENEKLFF
TGTGCCAGCAGCCAAGAGGCGGGGGAAAATGAAAAACTGTTTTTT
>TRBJ2-3|few|TRBV20-1|-
CSVSASPGTDTQYF
TGCAGTGTATCAGCCAGCCCCGGGACAGATACGCAGTATTTT